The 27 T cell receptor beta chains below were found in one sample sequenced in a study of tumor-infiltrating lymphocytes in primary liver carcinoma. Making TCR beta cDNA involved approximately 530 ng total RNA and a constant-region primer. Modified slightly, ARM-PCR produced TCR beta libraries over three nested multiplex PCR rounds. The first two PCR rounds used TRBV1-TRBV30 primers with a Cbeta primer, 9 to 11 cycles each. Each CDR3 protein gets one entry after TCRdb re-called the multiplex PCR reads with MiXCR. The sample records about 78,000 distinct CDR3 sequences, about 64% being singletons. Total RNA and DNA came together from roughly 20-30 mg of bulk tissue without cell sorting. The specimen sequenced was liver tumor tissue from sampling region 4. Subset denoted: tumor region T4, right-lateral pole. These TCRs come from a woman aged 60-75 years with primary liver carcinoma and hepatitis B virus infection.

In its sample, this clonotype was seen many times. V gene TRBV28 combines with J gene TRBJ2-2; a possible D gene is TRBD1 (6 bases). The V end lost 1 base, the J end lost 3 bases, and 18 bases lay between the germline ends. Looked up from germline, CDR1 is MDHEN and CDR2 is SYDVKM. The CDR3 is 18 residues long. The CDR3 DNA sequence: TGTGCCAGCAGTTTATCTTTTTACAGGGTGGAAGACACCGGGGAGCTGTTTTTT. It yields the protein CASSLSFYRVEDTGELFF. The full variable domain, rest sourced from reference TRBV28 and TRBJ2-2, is DVKVTQSSRYLVKRTGEKVFLECVQDMDHENMFWYRQDPGLGLRLIYFSYDVKMKEKGDIPEGYSVSREKKERFSLILESASTNQTSMYLCASSLSFYRVEDTGELFFGEGSRLTVL.

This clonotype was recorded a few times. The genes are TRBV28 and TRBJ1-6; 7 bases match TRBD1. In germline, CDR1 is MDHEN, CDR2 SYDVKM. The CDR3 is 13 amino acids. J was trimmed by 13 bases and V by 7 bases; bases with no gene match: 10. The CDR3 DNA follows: TGTGCCAGCAACTCCAGGGGGGGGGAGCCCCTCCACTTT. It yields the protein CASNSRGGEPLHF.

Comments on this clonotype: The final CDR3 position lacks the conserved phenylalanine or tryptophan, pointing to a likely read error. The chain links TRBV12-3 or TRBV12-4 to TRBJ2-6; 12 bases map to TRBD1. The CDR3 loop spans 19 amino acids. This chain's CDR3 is CTSSPGTGGAFSGANVLTL. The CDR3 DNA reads TGTACCAGCAGTCCCGGGACAGGGGGCGCCTTTTCTGGGGCCAACGTCCTGACTTTA.

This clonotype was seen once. Written as DNA, the CDR3 is TGTGCCAGCAGACGAAGCGGGTACAACGAACAGTTCTTC. Its protein is CASRRSGYNEQFF. The chain is built from TRBV6-5 and TRBJ2-1; perhaps TRBD2 as D (6 bases). The CDR3 runs 13 residues. Germline lookup yields CDR1 MNHEY and CDR2 SVGAGI. V lost 6 bases to trimming and J lost 13 bases, with 19 bases between them.

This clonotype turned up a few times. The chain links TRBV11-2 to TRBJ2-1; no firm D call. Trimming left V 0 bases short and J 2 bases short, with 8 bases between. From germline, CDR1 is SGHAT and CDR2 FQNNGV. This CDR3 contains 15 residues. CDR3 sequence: CASSLDLGTYNEQFF. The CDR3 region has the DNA TGTGCCAGCAGCTTAGATCTGGGGACCTACAATGAGCAGTTCTTC.

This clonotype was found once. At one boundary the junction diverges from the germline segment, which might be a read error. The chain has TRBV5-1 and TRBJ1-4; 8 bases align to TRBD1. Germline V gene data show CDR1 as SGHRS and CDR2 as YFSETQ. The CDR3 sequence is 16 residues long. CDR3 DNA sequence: TGCACCAGCAGCTACGGACAGGGATTGACTAATGAAAAACTGTTTTTT. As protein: CTSSYGQGLTNEKLFF.

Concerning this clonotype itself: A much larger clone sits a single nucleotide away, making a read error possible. CDR3 DNA sequence: TGTGCCAGCAGTCCGTACAGGGGAGTGGGATCCACAAGCTCCTACAATGAGCAGTTCTTC. Residues: CASSPYRGVGSTSSYNEQFF. The chain joins TRBV12-3 or TRBV12-4 to TRBJ2-1, with 7 nucleotides matching TRBD1. Unmatched junction bases numbered 19, after V lost 5 bases and J lost 0 bases. CDR3 length: 20 amino acids.

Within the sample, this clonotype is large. The CDR3 DNA reads TGTGCCAGCAGTGACGTAGCGGGAGGGTCCACAGATACGCAGTATTTT. Its protein product is CASSDVAGGSTDTQYF. The chain is built from TRBV6-4 and TRBJ2-3; 11 bases line up with TRBD2. The CDR3 is made up of 16 amino acids. CDR1 MRHNA and CDR2 SNTAGT come from the germline V gene. V lost 2 bases, J lost 2 bases, and 3 bases stayed unmatched.

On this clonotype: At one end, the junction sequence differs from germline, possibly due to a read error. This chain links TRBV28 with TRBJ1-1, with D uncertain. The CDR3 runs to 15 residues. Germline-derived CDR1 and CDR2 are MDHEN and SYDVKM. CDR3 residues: CASSPARTLNTEAFF. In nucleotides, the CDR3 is TGCGCCAGCAGTCCCGCACGGACTCTGAACACTGAAGCTTTCTTT.

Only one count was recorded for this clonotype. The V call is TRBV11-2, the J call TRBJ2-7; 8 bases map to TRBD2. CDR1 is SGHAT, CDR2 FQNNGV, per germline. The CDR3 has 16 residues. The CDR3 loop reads CVCRTPGREARGEQYF. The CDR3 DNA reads TGTGTCTGCAGGACTCCTGGGCGGGAGGCAAGGGGGGAGCAGTACTTC. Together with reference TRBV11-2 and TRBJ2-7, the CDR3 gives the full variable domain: EAGVAQSPRYKIIEKRQSVAFWCNPISGHATLYWYQQILGQGPKLLIQFQNNGVVDDSQLPKDRFSAERLKGVDSTLKIQPAKLEDSAVYLCVCRTPGREARGEQYFGPGTRLTVT.

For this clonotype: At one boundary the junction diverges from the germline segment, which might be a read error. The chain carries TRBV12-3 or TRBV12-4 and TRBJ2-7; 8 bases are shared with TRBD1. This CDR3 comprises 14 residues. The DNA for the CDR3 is TGTGCTAGCAGTCCCGGACAGGGTACCTACGAGCGGTACTTC. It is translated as CASSPGQGTYERYF.

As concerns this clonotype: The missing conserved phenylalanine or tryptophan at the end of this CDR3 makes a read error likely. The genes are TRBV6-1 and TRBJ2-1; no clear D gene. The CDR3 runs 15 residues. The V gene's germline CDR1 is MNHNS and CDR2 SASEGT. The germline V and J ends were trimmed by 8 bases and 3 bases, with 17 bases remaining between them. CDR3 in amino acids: CASGREVGDYNEQFL. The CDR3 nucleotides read TGTGCCAGCGGACGAGAGGTGGGTGACTACAATGAGCAGTTCCTC.

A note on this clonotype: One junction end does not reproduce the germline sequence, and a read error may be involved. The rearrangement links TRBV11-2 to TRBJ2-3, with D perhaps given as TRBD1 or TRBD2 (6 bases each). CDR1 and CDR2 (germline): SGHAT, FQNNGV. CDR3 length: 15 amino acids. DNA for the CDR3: TGTCCCAGCAGCCCACAGAGGGGGGCCTTAGATACGCAATATTTT. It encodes CPSSPQRGALDTQYF.

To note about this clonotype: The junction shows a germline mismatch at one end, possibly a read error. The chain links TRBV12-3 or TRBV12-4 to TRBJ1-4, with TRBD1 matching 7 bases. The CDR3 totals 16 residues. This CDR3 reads CASSLTTGDTNEKLFF. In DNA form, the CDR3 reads TGTGCAAGCAGTTTGACTACAGGGGACACTAATGAAAAACTGTTTTTT.

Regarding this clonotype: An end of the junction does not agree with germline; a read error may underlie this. The CDR3 bases are TGTGCCAGCAGCGCCTTTTCCCGACTAGCGGGAGGGCAGAAATCCTACGAGCGGTACTTC. This translates into CASSAFSRLAGGQKSYERYF. This chain joins TRBV11-2 and TRBJ2-7, with TRBD2 identical over 14 bases. The CDR3 is made up of 20 amino acids. Germline CDR1 SGHAT, CDR2 FQNNGV.

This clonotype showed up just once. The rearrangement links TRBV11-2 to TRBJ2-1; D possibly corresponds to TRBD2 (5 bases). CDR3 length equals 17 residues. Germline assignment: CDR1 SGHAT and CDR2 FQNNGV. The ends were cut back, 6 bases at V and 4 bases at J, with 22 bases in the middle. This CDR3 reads CASSLNEVGVVYNEQFF. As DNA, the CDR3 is TGTGCCAGCAGTTTAAATGAGGTGGGAGTGGTGTACAATGAGCAGTTCTTC.

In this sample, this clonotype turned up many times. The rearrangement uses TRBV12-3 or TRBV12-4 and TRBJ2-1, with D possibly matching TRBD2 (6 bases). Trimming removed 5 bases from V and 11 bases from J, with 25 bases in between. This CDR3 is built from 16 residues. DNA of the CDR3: TGTGCCAGCAGTCAAACCACGACTAGTGTGGTTCGCCAGCAGTTCTTC. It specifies CASSQTTTSVVRQQFF.

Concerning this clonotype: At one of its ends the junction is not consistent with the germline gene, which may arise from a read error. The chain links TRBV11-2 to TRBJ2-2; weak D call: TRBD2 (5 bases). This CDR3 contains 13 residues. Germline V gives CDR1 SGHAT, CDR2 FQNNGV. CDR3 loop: CANSLDRTGELVF. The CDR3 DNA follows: TGTGCCAACAGCTTAGATAGGACTGGGGAGCTAGTTTTT.

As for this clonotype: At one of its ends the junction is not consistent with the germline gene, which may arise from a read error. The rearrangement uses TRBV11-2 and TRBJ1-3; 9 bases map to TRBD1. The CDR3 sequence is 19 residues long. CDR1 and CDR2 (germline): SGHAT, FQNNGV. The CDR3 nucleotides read TGTGCCAGGAGCTCACGCCCGGACAGGGGAGCGTACTCAGGAAACATCATATATTTT. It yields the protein CARSSRPDRGAYSGNIIYF.

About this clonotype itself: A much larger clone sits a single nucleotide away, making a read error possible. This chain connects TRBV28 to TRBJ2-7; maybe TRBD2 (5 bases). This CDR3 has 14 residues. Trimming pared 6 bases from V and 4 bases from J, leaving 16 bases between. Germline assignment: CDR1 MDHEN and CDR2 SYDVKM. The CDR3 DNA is TGTGCCAGCAGCCGCCGGATTAGCGAATACGAGCAGTACTTC. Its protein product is CASSRRISEYEQYF.

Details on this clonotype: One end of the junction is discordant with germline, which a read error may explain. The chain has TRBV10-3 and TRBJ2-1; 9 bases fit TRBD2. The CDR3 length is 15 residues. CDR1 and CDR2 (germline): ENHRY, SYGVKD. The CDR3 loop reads CSISTSGWDHNEQFF. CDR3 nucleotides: TGTTCCATCAGTACTAGCGGGTGGGATCACAATGAGCAGTTCTTC.

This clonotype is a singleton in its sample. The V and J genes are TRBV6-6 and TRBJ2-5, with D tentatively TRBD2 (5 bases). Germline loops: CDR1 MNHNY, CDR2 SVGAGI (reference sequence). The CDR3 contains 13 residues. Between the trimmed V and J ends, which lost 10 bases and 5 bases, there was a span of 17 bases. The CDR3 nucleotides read TGTGCCACCAATTACTCAGGAGGCGAGACCCAGTACTTC. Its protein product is CATNYSGGETQYF.

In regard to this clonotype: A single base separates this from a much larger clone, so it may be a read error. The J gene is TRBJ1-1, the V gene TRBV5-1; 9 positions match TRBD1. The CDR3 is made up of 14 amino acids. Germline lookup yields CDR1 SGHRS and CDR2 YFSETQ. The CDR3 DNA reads TGCGCCAGCAGCGGCGGGACAGGGAACACTGAAGCTCTCTTT. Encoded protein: CASSGGTGNTEALF.

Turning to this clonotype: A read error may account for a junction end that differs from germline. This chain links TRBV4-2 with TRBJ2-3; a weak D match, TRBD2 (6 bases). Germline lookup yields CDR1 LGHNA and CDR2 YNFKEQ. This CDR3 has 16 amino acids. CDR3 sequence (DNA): TGTGCCAGCAGCCAAGTGGAAGGAGGGCGCACAGATATGCAGTATTTT. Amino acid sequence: CASSQVEGGRTDMQYF.

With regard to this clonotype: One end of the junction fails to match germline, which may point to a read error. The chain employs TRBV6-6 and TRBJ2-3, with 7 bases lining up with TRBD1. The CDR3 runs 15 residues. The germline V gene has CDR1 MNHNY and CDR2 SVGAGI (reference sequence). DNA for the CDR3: TGTGCCAGCAGCGACGGGACAGAGGGAACAGATACACAGTATTTT. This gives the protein CASSDGTEGTDTQYF.

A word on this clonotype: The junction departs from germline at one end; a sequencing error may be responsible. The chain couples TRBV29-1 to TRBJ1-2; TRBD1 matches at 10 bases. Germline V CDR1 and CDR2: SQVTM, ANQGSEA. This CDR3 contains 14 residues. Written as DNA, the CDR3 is TGTAGCGTCGCGACAGGGGGCGCATCCTCTGACTACACCTTC. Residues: CSVATGGASSDYTF.

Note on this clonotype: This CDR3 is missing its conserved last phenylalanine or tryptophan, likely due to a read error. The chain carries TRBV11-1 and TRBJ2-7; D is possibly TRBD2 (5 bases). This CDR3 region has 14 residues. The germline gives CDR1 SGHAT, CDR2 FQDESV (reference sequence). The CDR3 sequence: CATKSAGSSYEQYS. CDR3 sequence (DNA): TGTGCCACCAAGTCGGCGGGTAGCTCCTATGAGCAGTACTCC.